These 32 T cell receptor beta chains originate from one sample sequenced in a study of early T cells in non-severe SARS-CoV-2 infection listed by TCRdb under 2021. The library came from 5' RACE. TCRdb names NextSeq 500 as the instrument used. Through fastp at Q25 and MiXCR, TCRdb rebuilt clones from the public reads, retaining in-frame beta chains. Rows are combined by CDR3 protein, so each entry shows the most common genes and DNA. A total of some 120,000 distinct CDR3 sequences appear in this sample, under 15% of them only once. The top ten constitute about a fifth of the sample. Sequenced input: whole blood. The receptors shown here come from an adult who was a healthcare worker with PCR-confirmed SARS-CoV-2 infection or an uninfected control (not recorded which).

The CDR3 DNA reads as TGCGCCAGCAGCTTGGATTGGGACTATGGCTACACCTTC. It encodes CASSLDWDYGYTF. The chain uses TRBV5-1 and TRBJ1-2; unclear D gene. This CDR3 is built from 13 residues. The V gene lost 0 bases and the J gene lost 3 bases, with 6 bases spanning the gap. CDR1 SGHRS and CDR2 YFSETQ come from the germline V gene.

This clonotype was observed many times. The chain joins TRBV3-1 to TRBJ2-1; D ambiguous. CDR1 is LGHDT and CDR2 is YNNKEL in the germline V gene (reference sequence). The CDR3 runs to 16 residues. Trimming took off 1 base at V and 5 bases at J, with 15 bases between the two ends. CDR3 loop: CASSQVSILRHNEQFF. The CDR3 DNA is TGTGCCAGCAGCCAAGTATCCATACTTAGGCACAATGAGCAGTTCTTC.

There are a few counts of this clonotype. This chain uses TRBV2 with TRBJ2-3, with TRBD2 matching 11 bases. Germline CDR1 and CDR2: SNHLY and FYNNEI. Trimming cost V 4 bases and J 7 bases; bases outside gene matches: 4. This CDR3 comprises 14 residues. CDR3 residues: CASSGLAGRNTQYF. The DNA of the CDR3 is TGTGCCAGCAGTGGACTAGCGGGGAGGAATACGCAGTATTTT.

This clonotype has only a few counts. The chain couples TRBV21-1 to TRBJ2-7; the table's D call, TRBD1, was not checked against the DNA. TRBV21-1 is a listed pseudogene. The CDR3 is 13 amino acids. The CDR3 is CASAGTGPHEQYF. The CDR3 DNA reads TGTGCCAGTGCCGGGACAGGGCCCCACGAGCAGTACTTC.

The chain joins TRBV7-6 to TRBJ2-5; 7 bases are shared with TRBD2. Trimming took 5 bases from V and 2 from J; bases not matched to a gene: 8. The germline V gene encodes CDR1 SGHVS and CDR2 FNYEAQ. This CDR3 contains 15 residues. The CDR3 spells CASSLTLASQETQYF. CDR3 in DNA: TGTGCCAGCAGCCTGACACTAGCGTCTCAAGAGACCCAGTACTTC.

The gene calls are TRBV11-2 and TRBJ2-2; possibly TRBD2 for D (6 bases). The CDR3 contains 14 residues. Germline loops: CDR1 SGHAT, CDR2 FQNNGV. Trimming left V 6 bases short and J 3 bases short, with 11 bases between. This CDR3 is CASRSGDYTGELFF. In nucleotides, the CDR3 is TGTGCCAGCAGATCCGGGGACTACACCGGGGAGCTGTTTTTT.

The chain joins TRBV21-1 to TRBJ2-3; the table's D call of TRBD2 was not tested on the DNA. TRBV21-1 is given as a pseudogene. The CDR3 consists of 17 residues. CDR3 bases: TGTGCCAGCAGCAAGTGGCTAGCGGACAGAAGCACAGATACGCAGTATTTT. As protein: CASSKWLADRSTDTQYF.

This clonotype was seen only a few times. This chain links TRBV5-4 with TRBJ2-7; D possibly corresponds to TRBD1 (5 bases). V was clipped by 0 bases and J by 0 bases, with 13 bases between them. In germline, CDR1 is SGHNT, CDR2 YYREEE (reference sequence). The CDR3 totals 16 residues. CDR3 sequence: CASSLGPSDSSYEQYF. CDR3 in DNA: TGTGCCAGCAGCTTGGGTCCCTCCGACAGCTCCTACGAGCAGTACTTC.

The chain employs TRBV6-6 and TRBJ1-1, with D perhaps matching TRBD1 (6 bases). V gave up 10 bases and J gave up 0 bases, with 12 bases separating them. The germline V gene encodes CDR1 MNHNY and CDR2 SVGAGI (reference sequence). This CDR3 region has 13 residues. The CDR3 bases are TGTGCCACTGGGGACACCTTGAACACTGAAGCTTTCTTT. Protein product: CATGDTLNTEAFF.

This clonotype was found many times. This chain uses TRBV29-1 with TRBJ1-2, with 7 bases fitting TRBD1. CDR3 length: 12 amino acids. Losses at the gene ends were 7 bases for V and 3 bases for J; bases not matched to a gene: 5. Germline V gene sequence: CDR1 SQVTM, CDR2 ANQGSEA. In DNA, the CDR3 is TGCAGCGCCACAGGGGCTGACTATGGCTACACCTTC. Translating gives CSATGADYGYTF.

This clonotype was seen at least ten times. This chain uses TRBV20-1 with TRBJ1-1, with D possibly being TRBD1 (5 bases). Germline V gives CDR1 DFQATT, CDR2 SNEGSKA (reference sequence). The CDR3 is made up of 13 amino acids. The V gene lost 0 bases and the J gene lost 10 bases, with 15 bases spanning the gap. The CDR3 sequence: CSAREGSGERAFF. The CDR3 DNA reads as TGCAGTGCTAGAGAGGGGTCGGGGGAACGAGCTTTCTTT.

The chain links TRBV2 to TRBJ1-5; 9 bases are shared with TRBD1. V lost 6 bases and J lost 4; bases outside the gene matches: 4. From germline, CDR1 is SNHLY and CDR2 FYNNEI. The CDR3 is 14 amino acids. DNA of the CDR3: TGTGCCAGCAGGGGGACAGGGTGGAATCAGCCCCAGCATTTT. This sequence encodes CASRGTGWNQPQHF.

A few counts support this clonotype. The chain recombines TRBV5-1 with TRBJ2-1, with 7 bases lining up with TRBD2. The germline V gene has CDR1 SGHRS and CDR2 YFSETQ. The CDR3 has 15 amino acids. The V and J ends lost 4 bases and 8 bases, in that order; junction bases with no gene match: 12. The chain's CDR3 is CASSGGDYGSDEQFF. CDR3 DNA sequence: TGCGCCAGCAGCGGAGGGGACTATGGTTCGGATGAGCAGTTCTTC.

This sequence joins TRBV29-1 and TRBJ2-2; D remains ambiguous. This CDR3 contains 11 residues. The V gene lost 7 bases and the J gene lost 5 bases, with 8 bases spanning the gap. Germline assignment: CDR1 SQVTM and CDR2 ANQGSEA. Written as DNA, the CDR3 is TGCAGCGCCGTACGGACCGGGGAGCTGTTTTTT. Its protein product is CSAVRTGELFF.

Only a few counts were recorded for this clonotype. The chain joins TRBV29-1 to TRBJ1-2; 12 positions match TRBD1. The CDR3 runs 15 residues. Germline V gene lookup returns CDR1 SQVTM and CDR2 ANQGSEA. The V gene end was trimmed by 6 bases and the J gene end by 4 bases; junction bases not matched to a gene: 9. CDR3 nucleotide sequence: TGCAGCGTCTCCCCGGGACAGGGGGCCTCCTATGGCTACACCTTC. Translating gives CSVSPGQGASYGYTF.

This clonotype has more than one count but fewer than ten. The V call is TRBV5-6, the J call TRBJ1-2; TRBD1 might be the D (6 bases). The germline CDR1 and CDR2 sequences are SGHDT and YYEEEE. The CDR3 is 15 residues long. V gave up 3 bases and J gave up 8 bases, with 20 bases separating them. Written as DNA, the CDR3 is TGTGCCAGCAGCTCAACAGGGAAGGGGTCGGTCGGCTACACCTTC. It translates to CASSSTGKGSVGYTF.

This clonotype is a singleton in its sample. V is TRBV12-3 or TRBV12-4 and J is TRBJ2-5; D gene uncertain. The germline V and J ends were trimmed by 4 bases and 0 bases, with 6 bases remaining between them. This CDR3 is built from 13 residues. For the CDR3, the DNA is TGTGCCAGCAGTTCCCCTAACCAAGAGACCCAGTACTTC. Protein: CASSSPNQETQYF.

Here the CDR3 DNA reads TGCGCCAGCAGCCCTACTCCTAGCGCGAGCTCCTACGAGCAGTACTTC. Protein: CASSPTPSASSYEQYF. This sequence joins TRBV4-1 and TRBJ2-7; the D gene is possibly TRBD2 (6 bases). V gave up 4 bases and J gave up 0 bases, with 16 bases separating them. The germline V gene has CDR1 MGHRA and CDR2 YSYEKL. The CDR3 runs to 16 residues.

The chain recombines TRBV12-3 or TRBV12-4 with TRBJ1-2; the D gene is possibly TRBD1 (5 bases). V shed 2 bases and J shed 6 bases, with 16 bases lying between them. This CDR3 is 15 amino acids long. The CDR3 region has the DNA TGTGCCAGCAGTTTACGGGGCCAGATGAAAGATGGCTACACCTTC. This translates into CASSLRGQMKDGYTF.

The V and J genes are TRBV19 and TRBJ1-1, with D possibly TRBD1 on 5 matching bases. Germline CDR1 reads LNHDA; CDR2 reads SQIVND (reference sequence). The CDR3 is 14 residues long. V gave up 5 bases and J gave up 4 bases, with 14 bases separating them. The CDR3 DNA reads TGTGCCAGTAGTGCCCTCGTTAGGGGCACTGAAGCTTTCTTT. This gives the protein CASSALVRGTEAFF.

CDR3 DNA: TGTGCCAGCAGTTACTCGTCCCAGCAGCACTATGGCTACACCTTC. This translates into CASSYSSQQHYGYTF. This chain uses TRBV6-6 with TRBJ1-2; D remains ambiguous. The V end was cut by 0 bases, the J end by 3 bases, with 11 bases between. This CDR3 has 15 amino acids. Germline CDR1 and CDR2: MNHNY and SVGAGI (reference sequence).

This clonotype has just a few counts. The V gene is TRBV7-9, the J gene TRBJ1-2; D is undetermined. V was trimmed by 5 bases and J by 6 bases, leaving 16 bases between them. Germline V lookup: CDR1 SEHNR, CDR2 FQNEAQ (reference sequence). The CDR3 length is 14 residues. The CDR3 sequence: CASSRMGGRDGYTF. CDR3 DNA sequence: TGTGCCAGCAGCCGAATGGGAGGTCGGGATGGCTACACCTTC. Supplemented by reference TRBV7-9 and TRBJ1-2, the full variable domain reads DTGVSQNPRHKITKRGQNVTFRCDPISEHNRLYWYRQTLGQGPEFLTYFQNEAQLEKSRLLSDRFSAERPKGSFSTLEIQRTEQGDSAMYLCASSRMGGRDGYTFGSGTRLTVV.

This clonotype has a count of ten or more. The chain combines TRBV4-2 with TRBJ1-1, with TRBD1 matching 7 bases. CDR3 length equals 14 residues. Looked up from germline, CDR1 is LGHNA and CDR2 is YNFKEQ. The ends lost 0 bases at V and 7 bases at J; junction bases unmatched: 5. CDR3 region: CASSQDNRGGEAFF. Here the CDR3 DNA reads TGTGCCAGCAGCCAAGATAACAGGGGCGGTGAAGCTTTCTTT.

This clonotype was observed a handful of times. The CDR3 DNA reads as TGTGCCAGCAATCGGCCAGGCAGGGTCGGCTCCGAGCAGTACTTC. This encodes CASNRPGRVGSEQYF. The chain employs TRBV2 and TRBJ2-7, with D possibly matching TRBD1 (5 bases). V lost 7 bases and J lost 6, with 22 bases in between. The CDR3 consists of 15 residues. The V gene's germline CDR1 is SNHLY and CDR2 FYNNEI.

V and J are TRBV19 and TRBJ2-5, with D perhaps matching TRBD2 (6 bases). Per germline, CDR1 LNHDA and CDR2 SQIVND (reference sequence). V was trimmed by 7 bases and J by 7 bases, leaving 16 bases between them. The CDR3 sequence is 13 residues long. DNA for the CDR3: TGTGCCAGTACGGAACTTATCGGGGGGACCCAGTACTTC. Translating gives CASTELIGGTQYF.

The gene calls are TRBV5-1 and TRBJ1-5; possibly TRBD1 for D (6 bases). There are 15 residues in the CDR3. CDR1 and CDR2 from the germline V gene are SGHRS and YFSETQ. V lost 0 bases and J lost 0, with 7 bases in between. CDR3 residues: CASSLEDSSNQPQHF. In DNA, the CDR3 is TGCGCCAGCAGCTTGGAGGACAGTAGCAATCAGCCCCAGCATTTT. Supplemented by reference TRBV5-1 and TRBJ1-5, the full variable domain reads KAGVTQTPRYLIKTRGQQVTLSCSPISGHRSVSWYQQTPGQGLQFLFEYFSETQRNKGNFPGRFSGRQFSNSRSEMNVSTLELGDSALYLCASSLEDSSNQPQHFGDGTRLSIL.

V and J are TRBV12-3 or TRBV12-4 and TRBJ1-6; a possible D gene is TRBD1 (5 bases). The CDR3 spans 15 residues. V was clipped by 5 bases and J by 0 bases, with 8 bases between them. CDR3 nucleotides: TGTGCCAGCAGTGAGGGGAACTCCTATAATTCACCCCTCCACTTT. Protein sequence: CASSEGNSYNSPLHF.

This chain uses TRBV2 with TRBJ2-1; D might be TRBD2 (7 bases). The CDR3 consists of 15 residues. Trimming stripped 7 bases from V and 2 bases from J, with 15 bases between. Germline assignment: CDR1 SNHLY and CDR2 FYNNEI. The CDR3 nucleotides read TGTGCCAGCACCGAGGGGGGGGGACCCTACAATGAGCAGTTCTTC. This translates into CASTEGGGPYNEQFF.

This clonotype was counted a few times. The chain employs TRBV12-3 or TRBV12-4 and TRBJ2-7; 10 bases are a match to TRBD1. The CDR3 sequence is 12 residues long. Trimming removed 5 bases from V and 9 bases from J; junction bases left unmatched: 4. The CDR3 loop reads CASSPDRGAQYF. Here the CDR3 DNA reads TGTGCCAGCAGTCCGGACAGGGGGGCGCAGTACTTC.

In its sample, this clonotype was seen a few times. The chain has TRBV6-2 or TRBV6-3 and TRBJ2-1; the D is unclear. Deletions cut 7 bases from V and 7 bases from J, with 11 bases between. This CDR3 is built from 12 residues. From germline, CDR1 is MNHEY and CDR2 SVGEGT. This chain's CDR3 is CASTILNNEQFF. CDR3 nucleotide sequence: TGTGCCAGCACTATACTAAATAATGAGCAGTTCTTC.

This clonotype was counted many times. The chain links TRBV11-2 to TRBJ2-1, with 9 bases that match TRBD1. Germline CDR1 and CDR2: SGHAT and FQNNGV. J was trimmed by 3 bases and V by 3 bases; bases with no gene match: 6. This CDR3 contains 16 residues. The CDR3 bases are TGTGCCAGCAGCTTCATCCCGGGACAGGGCTACAATGAGCAGTTCTTC. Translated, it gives CASSFIPGQGYNEQFF.

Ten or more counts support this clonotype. In DNA form, the CDR3 reads TGTGCCAGCAGAAGGGCAGGCCTAAATCAGCCCCAGCATTTT. Protein product: CASRRAGLNQPQHF. The chain couples TRBV6-6 to TRBJ1-5; no definite D call. V shed 6 bases and J shed 4 bases, with 13 bases lying between them. CDR3 length: 14 amino acids. The V gene's germline CDR1 is MNHNY and CDR2 SVGAGI (reference sequence).